This T cell receptor beta chain came from a study of blood T cell repertoires in COVID-19. Overall study context: The samples span acute and convalescent COVID-19 from the United States, Italy and Spain. Sources were T cells, B-cell-depleted T cells, or PBMCs; the material itself was cDNA or gDNA.

This clone turned up a few times. In the original processing: Amplification with reference gene primers provided the estimates of nucleated cell counts. Clones were read by immunoSEQ multiplex PCR, and TCRdb kept only the in-frame ones, dropping some. D and trimming come from the DNA, and the V and J calls and clone size come from that table. The repertoire holds approximately 260,000 clones, with approximately 82% as singletons. Material for sequencing was peripheral blood. This clonotype was obtained from a man aged 55-75 years who had recovered from COVID-19.

DNA of the CDR3: TGCGCCAGCGGGAGGCGCACTGAAGCTTTCTTT. Translated: CASGRRTEAFF. The V call is TRBV4-1, the J call TRBJ1-1; the D is unclear. Deletions cut 8 bases from V and 4 bases from J, with 8 bases between. Looked up from germline, CDR1 is MGHRA and CDR2 is YSYEKL. This CDR3 contains 11 residues.